One TCR beta chain is described in this entry. Its binding antigen is unknown. No quality values exist for individual bases; no much larger clone is one base distant. This entry comes from a study of CD8 T cells in Susac syndrome (dated by TCRdb to between 2018 and 2021). Study-wide context: Whether CD8+ T cell activation and differentiation in Susac syndrome was antigen driven was tested using repertoire sequencing. CD8+ T cell repertoire clonality was compared between 12 healthy donors, around 14 Susac syndrome patients and around 16 multiple sclerosis patients.

The CDR3 covers 13 residues, taking in both the cysteine and the phenylalanine. CDR3 DNA only is kept here, 39 bases in frame from base 1. CDR1 and CDR2 are drawn from the germline V gene (reference sequence): DFQATT, SNEGSKA. The V and J ends are trimmed by 3 bases and 6 bases, leaving 12 bases between them. General study outcomes and caveats: The TCR sequencing and HLA analysis was acknowledged to have included a relatively small number of individuals.

RNA was extracted using the RNeasy kit, and roughly 0.45 to 1 microgram was reverse transcribed with random hexamers. The immunoSEQ multiplex PCR assay, which covers 54 Vbeta and 13 Jbeta segments, was used to amplify TCR beta CDR3 regions. Bias from PCR amplification was corrected by using a synthetic template baseline for primer optimization and for computational correction. The published analysis was carried out like this. Reads were assigned to V, D and J genes according to IMGT and analyzed in immunoSEQ Analyzer, with only productive sequences retained. Clonality was computed as one minus Shannon entropy normalized by log2 of the number of productive unique sequences. Public and private clones were assessed among the 100 most prevalent clones of each patient and control. A clone was defined as Susac-specific if it was absent from the healthy and MS cohorts, from over 1,000 published viral clones and from other ImmuneACCESS disease sequences. In-frame beta chains were kept once TCRdb had trimmed the public reads at Q25 with fastp and called clones with MiXCR. Each CDR3 protein appears once, grouped with its most common genes and DNA. The V and J calls follow TCRdb's processing rather than the paper's. The sample records about 150,000 distinct CDR3 sequences, 95% of which are singletons. 0.14% to 0.15% of the sample is held by the ten biggest clonotypes.

Peripheral blood CD8+ and CD4+ T cells from healthy donors, Susac syndrome patients and multiple sclerosis patients were profiled using high-throughput TCR beta sequencing. Treatment-naive patients with stable or active relapsing-remitting disease fulfilling revised McDonald criteria were used as multiple sclerosis controls. Bulk CD8+ and CD4+ T cells were purified by magnetic negative isolation, while CD8+ TEMRA cells were enriched using FACS. Blood was collected in EDTA tubes and processed within 24 hours, with PBMCs isolated through density gradient centrifugation. PBMCs intended for TCR sequencing were frozen in liquid nitrogen and were later thawed in a 37 degrees C water bath. The sorted or isolated CD4+, CD8+ and CD8+ TEMRA cells reached a purity of at least 90%.

The sequence derives from a human donor with multiple sclerosis. The sequenced sample consisted of CD8+ T cells from PBMCs. The chain is made from TRBV20-1 and TRBJ2-1; the D gene is perhaps TRBD1 or TRBD2, each of them matching over 5 bases. The CDR3 protein is CSARRGAGNEQFF. At the DNA level, the sequence is TGCAGTGCTAGGAGAGGGGCCGGCAATGAGCAGTTCTTC.